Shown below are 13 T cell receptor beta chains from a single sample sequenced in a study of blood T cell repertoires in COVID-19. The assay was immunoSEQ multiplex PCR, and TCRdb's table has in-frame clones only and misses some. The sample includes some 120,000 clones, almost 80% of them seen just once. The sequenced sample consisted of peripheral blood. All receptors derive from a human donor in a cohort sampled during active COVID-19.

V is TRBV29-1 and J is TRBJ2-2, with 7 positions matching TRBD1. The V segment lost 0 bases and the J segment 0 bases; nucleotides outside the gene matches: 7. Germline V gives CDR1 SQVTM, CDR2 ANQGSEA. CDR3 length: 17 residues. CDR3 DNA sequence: TGCAGCGTTGAAGATCCTGGGACAGCCGCGAACACCGGGGAGCTGTTTTTT. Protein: CSVEDPGTAANTGELFF.

CDR3 residues: CASSQDRRRSYNEQFF. The CDR3 nucleotides read TGCGCCAGCAGCCAAGATAGGCGGCGCTCCTACAATGAGCAGTTCTTC. The chain carries TRBV4-1 and TRBJ2-1; no definite D call. The CDR3 consists of 16 residues. Germline loops: CDR1 MGHRA, CDR2 YSYEKL. Trimming removed 0 bases at V and 0 bases at J, with 9 bases between.

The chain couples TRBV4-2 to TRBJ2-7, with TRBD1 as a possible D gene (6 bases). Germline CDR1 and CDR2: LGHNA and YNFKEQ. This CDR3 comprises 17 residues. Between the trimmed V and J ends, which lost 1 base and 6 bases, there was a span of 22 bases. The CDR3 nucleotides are TGTGCCAGCAGCCAAGGGGTGGGGACATACTACCCAGCCGAGCAGTACTTC. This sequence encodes CASSQGVGTYYPAEQYF.

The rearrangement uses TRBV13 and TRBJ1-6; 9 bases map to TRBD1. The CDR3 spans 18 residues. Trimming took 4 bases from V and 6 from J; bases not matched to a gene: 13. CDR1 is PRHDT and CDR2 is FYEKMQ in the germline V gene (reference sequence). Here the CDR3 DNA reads TGTGCCAGCAGCTCCCTAAAACAGGGGGCGCGGAGTAATTCACCCCTCCACTTT. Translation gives CASSSLKQGARSNSPLHF.

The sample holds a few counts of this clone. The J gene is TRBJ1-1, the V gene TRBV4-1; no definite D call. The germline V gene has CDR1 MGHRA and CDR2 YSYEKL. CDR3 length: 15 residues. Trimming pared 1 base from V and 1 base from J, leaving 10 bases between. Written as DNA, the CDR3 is TGCGCCAGCAGCCAAGGGTACGGGAAGAACACTGAAGCTTTCTTT. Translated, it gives CASSQGYGKNTEAFF.

CDR3 nucleotide sequence: TGTGCCAGCAGGCCAACAGGGTCCCTCGACAATGAGCAGTTCTTC. It codes for CASRPTGSLDNEQFF. The V and J genes are TRBV28 and TRBJ2-1, with a possible D match to TRBD1 (6 bases). The CDR3 sequence is 15 residues long. The germline gives CDR1 MDHEN, CDR2 SYDVKM. The germline V and J ends were trimmed by 6 bases and 5 bases, with 17 bases remaining between them.

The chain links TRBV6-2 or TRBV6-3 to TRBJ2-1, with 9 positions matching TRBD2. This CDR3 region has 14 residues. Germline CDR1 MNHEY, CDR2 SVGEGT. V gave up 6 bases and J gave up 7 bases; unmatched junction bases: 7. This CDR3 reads CASRPSGITNEQFF. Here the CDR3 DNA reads TGTGCCAGCAGGCCTAGCGGGATTACAAATGAGCAGTTCTTC.

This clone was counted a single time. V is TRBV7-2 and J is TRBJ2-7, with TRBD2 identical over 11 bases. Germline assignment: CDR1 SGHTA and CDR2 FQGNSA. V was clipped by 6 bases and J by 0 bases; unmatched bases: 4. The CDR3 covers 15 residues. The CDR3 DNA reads TGTGCCAGCAGGGGGGGGACTAGCGGCTCCTACGAGCAGTACTTC. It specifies CASRGGTSGSYEQYF. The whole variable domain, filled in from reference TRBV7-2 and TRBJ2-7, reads GAGVSQSPSNKVTEKGKDVELRCDPISGHTALYWYRQSLGQGLEFLIYFQGNSAPDKSGLPSDRFSAERTGGSVSTLTIQRTQQEDSAVYLCASRGGTSGSYEQYFGPGTRLTVT.

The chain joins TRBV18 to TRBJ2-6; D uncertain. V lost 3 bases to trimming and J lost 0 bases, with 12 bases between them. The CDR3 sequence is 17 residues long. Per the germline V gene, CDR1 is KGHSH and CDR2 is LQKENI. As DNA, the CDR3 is TGTGCCAGCTCACCCGGGTCTATAAGCTCTGGGGCCAACGTCCTGACTTTC. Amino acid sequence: CASSPGSISSGANVLTF.

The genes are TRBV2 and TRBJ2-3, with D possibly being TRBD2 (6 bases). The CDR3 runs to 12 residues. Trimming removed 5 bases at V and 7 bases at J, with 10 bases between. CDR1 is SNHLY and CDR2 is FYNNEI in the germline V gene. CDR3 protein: CASSTGTHTQYF. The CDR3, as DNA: TGTGCCAGCAGTACCGGGACTCATACGCAGTATTTT.

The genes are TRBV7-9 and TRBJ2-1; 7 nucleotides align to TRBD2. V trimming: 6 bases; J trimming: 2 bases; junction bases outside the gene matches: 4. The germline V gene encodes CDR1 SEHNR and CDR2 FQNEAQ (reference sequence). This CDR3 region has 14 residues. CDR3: CASSIREAYNEQFF. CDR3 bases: TGTGCCAGCAGTATCCGGGAGGCCTACAATGAGCAGTTCTTC. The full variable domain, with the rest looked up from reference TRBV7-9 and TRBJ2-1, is DTGVSQNPRHKITKRGQNVTFRCDPISEHNRLYWYRQTLGQGPEFLTYFQNEAQLEKSRLLSDRFSAERPKGSFSTLEIQRTEQGDSAMYLCASSIREAYNEQFFGPGTRLTVL.

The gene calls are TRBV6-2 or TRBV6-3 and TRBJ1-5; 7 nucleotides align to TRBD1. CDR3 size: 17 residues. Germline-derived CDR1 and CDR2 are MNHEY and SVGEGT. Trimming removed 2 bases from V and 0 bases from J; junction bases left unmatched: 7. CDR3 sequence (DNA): TGTGCCAGCAGTTACGAGTCGGGACAGTTTAGCAATCAGCCCCAGCATTTT. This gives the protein CASSYESGQFSNQPQHF.

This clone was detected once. CDR3 bases: TGTGCCAGCAGCCAAACACCGGACAGATTAATCAAGGGAACAGATACGCAGTATTTT. This translates into CASSQTPDRLIKGTDTQYF. The chain uses TRBV4-2 and TRBJ2-3; perhaps TRBD1 as D (6 bases). V lost 2 bases to trimming and J lost 3 bases, with 24 bases between them. This CDR3 has 19 residues. CDR1 LGHNA and CDR2 YNFKEQ come from the germline V gene.